This is a list of T cell receptor beta chains from one sample in a study of circulating CD8 cells and anti-PD-1 response in melanoma. One entry per CDR3 protein results from TCRdb running MiXCR on the reads. The sample table includes 59 distinct CDR3 sequences. Sequenced material: CD8+ T cells from PBMCs, taken at baseline or after one month of anti-PD-1 therapy (not recorded which). The source of these receptors is a human donor with melanoma. CDR3s include the opening cysteine and the closing phenylalanine or tryptophan. The D gene is left open where the match is weak. Rows give clone size only sometimes, using once, few, many, or a class for an expanded clone.

J: TRBJ2-7
size: .
V: TRBV27
D: .
DNA: TGTGCCAGCAGTTTATCTTCGGCGTCTTACGAGCAGTACTTC
CDR3: CASSLSSASYEQYF

J: TRBJ1-2
size: large
V: TRBV2
D: TRBD1
DNA: TGTGCCAGTGACAGGGTCTATGGCTACACCTTC
CDR3: CASDRVYGYTF

J: TRBJ2-2
size: medium-sized
V: TRBV12-3/TRBV12-4
D: .
DNA: TGTGCCAGCAGCTACAGGGAGGCCGGGGAGCTGTTTTTT
CDR3: CASSYREAGELFF